Detailed here is one T cell receptor (beta chain). Its antigen is not known. The entry originates in a study of shared clonotypes between healthy human individuals. Study details: CD4 naive cells filled three plates per donor, CD4 memory three, CD8 naive two and CD8 memory one. Study-wide points: Of the naive CD4 clonotypes, about 5.4% were shared across a handful of donors.

Assay: immunoSEQ multiplex PCR; the TCRdb copy retains only in-frame clones and omits some. The sample lists 650,000 to 800,000 clones, just over 90% occurring once. This CDR3 region has 16 residues. The ends lost 0 bases at V and 6 bases at J; junction bases unmatched: 8. Germline lookup yields CDR1 SGHRS and CDR2 YFSETQ. Naivety among CD8 cells was defined by CD45RO negativity and positive CCR7 selection, thereby excluding terminally differentiated effector memory CD45RA+ cells. The sequence derives from a man in his thirties or forties in good health. V and J are TRBV5-1 and TRBJ2-1; TRBD1 matches at 8 bases. Material: naive CD8+ T cells sorted from blood. DNA for the CDR3: TGCGCCAGCAGCTTGGCCTTGGACAGGGTCGGCAATGAGCAGTTCTTC. The encoded protein is CASSLALDRVGNEQFF. Drawing the rest from reference TRBV5-1 and TRBJ2-1, the complete variable domain is KAGVTQTPRYLIKTRGQQVTLSCSPISGHRSVSWYQQTPGQGLQFLFEYFSETQRNKGNFPGRFSGRQFSNSRSEMNVSTLELGDSALYLCASSLALDRVGNEQFFGPGTRLTVL.